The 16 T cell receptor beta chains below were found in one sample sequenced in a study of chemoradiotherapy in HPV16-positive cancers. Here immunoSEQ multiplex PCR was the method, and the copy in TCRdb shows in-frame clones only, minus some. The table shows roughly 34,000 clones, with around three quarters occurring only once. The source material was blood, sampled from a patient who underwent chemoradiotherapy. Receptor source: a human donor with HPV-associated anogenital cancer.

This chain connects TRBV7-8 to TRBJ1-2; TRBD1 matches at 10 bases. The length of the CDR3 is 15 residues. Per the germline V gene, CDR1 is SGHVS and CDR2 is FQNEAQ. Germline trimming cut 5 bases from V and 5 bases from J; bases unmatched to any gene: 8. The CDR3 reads CASSPGDRGRYGYTF. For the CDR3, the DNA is TGTGCCAGCAGCCCGGGGGACAGGGGTAGATATGGCTACACCTTC.

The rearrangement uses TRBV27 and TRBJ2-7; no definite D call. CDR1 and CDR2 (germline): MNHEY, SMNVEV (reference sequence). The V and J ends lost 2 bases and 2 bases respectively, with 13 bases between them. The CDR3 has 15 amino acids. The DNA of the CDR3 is TGTGCCAGCAGTTTAGTCAACCACCCCACCTACGAGCAGTACTTC. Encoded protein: CASSLVNHPTYEQYF.

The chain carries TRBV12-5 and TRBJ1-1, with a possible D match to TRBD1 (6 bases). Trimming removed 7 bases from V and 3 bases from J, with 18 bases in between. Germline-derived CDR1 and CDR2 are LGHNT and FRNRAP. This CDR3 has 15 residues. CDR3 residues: CASASGRGGDTEAFF. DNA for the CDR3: TGTGCTAGTGCCTCGGGGAGGGGGGGGGACACTGAAGCTTTCTTT. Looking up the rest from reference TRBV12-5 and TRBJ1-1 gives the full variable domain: DARVTQTPRHKVTEMGQEVTMRCQPILGHNTVFWYRQTMMQGLELLAYFRNRAPLDDSGMPKDRFSAEMPDATLATLKIQPSEPRDSAVYFCASASGRGGDTEAFFGQGTRLTVV.

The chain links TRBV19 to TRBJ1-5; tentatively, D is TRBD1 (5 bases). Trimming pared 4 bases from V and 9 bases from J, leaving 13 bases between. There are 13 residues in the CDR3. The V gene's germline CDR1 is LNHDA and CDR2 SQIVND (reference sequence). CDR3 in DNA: TGTGCCAGTAGTACCAGGGCCGGGGGGCCCCAGCATTTT. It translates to CASSTRAGGPQHF.

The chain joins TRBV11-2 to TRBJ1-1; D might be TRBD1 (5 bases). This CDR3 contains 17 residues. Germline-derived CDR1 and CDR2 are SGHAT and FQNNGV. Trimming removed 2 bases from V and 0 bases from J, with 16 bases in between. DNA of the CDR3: TGTGCCAGCAGCTTAACCCCGGGACTGAACATGAACACTGAAGCTTTCTTT. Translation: CASSLTPGLNMNTEAFF.

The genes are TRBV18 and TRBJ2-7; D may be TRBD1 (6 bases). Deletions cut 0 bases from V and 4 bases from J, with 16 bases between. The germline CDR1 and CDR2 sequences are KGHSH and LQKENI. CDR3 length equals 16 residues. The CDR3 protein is CASSPPGQPFSYEQYF. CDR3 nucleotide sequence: TGTGCCAGCTCACCACCTGGACAGCCGTTTTCTTACGAGCAGTACTTC. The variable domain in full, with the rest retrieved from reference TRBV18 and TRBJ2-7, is NAGVMQNPRHLVRRRGQEARLRCSPMKGHSHVYWYRQLPEEGLKFMVYLQKENIIDESGMPKERFSAEFPKEGPSILRIQQVVRGDSAAYFCASSPPGQPFSYEQYFGPGTRLTVT.

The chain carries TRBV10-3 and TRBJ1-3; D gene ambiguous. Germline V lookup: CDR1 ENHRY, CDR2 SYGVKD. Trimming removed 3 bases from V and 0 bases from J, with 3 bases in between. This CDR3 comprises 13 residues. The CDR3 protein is CAISDSSGNTIYF. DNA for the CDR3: TGTGCCATCAGTGACAGCTCTGGAAACACCATATATTTT.

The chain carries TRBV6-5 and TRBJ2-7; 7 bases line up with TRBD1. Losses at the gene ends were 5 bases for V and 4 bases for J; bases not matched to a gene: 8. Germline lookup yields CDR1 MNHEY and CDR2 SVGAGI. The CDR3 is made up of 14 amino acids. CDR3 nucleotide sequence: TGTGCCAGCAGTGACCGGGACAGAGGATACGAGCAGTACTTC. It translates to CASSDRDRGYEQYF.

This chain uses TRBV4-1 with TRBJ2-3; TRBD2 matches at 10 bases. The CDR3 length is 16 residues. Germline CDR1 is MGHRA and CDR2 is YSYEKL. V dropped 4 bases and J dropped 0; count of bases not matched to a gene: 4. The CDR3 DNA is TGCGCCAGCAGCCTTAGCGGGGGGCTTAGCACAGATACGCAGTATTTT. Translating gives CASSLSGGLSTDTQYF.

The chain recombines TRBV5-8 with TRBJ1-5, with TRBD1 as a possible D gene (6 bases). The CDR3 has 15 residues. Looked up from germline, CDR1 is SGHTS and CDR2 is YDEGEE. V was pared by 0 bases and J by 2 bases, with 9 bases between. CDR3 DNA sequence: TGTGCCAGCAGCTTGGGGGGGGCGGGCAATCAGCCCCAGCATTTT. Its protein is CASSLGGAGNQPQHF. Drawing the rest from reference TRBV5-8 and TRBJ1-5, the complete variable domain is EAGVTQSPTHLIKTRGQQATLRCSPISGHTSVYWYQQALGLGLQFLLWYDEGEERNRGNFPPRFSGRQFPNYSSELNVNALELEDSALYLCASSLGGAGNQPQHFGDGTRLSIL.

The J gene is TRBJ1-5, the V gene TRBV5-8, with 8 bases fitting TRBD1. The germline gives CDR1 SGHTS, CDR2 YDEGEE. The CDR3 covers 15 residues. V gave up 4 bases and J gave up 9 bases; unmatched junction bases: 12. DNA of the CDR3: TGTGCCAGCAGCAAAAGGACAGGGAGATCAGGGCCCCAGCATTTT. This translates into CASSKRTGRSGPQHF.

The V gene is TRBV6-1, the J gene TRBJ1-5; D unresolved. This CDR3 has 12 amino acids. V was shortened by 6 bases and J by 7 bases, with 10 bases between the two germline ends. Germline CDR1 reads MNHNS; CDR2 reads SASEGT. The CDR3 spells CASRRVEQPQHF. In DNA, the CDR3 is TGTGCCAGCAGAAGGGTAGAACAGCCCCAGCATTTT.

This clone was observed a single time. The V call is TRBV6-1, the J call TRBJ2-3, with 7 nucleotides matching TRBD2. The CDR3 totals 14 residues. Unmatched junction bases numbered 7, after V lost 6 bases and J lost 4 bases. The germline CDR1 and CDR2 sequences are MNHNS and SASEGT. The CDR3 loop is CASSKLAISDTQYF. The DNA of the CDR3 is TGTGCCAGCAGCAAACTAGCGATTTCAGATACGCAGTATTTT.

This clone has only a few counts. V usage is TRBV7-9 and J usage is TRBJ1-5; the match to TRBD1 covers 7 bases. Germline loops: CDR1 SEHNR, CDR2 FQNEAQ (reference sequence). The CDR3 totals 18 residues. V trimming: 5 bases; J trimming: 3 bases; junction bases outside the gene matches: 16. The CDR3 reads CASSIGPLGGKFNQPQHF. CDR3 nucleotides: TGTGCCAGCAGCATTGGCCCCCTAGGGGGCAAGTTCAATCAGCCCCAGCATTTT.

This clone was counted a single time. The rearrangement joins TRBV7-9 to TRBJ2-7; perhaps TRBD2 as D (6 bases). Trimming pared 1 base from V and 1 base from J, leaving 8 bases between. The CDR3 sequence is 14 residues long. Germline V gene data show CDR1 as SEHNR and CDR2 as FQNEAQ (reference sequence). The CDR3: CASSLVGGSYEQYF. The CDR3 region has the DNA TGTGCCAGCAGCTTAGTCGGGGGATCCTACGAGCAGTACTTC.

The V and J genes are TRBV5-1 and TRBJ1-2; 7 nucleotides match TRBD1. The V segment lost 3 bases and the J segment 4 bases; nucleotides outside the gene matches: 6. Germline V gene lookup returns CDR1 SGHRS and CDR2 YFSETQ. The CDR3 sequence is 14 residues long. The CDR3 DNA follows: TGCGCCAGCAGCTCCGCAGGGGGGCTCTATGGCTACACCTTC. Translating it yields CASSSAGGLYGYTF. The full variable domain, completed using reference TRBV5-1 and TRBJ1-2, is KAGVTQTPRYLIKTRGQQVTLSCSPISGHRSVSWYQQTPGQGLQFLFEYFSETQRNKGNFPGRFSGRQFSNSRSEMNVSTLELGDSALYLCASSSAGGLYGYTFGSGTRLTVV.